Included here is one T cell receptor beta chain sequence, with context. The clone's antigen remains unknown. No much larger clone is present one base from it, and per-base qualities are unavailable. From the germline V gene, CDR1 is SGHTA and CDR2 is FQGNSA. Cut back by 5 bases and 8 bases, the V and J ends lie 15 bases apart. CDR3 length: 13 amino acids, cysteine to phenylalanine. The only DNA kept is the CDR3, 39 bases in frame from the first base. TCRbeta CDR3 regions were amplified from genomic DNA using the immunoSEQ Assay, a bias-controlled multiplex PCR. In the original analysis: The number of nucleated cells in each sample was estimated by amplification of reference gene primers within the assay. Sequence reads were collapsed and filtered to measure the absolute abundance of every unique TCRbeta CDR3 rearrangement. For each sample, productive Simpson clonality was calculated as the square root of Simpson's diversity index across productive rearrangements. In its TCRdb copy, this immuneACCESS table keeps in-frame sequences only and misses some clones. Where compared with another copy, unresolved V genes explain less than half of these, and the others have no known cause. Clonal size and the V and J genes are those of that table, whereas D and trimming came from the DNA. The sample table lists hundreds of thousands of clones, 83% of them with a count of one. The leading ten clones occupy 3.6% of the sample.

Enrolling through a virtual design, the prospective study's participants ranged in age from about 18 to 89 years and lived across 20 to 25 United States geographic areas. Cohort assignment in the prospective study relied on participant-reported clinical history from a screening survey and a study questionnaire. Exposed participants were defined as having been in contact with someone with a PCR-confirmed or clinician-diagnosed COVID-19 case within 2 weeks of study entry. Each participant in the prospective study had whole blood, serum and a nasopharyngeal or oropharyngeal swab collected by mobile phlebotomists. Over a 2-month period, participants in the prospective study had the option of providing additional blood draws and questionnaires. Before DNA extraction, prospective study blood samples were shipped either frozen or at room temperature. The sample comes from a study of blood T cell repertoires in COVID-19 (dated by TCRdb to about 2020). The study in broad terms: Collaborator samples came from the United States, Italy and Spain and covered acute and convalescent phases of COVID-19. The material from the prospective study consisted of cDNA or gDNA derived from T cells, B-cell-depleted T cells, or PBMCs. The dataset comprised deeply sampled blood TCRbeta repertoires from subjects exposed to, actively infected with, or recovered from COVID-19. The repertoires were made available in a free public database intended to serve as a resource for research on the immune response to SARS-CoV-2. The samples were drawn from two sources: the first 160 participants of the ongoing ImmuneRACE study, and 950 to 1,500 subjects contributed by 6 global collaborators. Sample metadata almost always included a de-identified subject ID, COVID-19 status, age in years and sex. HLA class I and class II types, where available, came from metadata supplied by the sample provider rather than from assay-based typing.

The full study reports these points: How much clinical and demographic metadata was included differed by source and by participant, and the metadata was provided uncurated.

Sequenced material: PBMCs or T cells enriched from blood (not recorded which). The TCR comes from a woman in her forties who had been exposed to COVID-19. The chain couples TRBV7-2 to TRBJ1-2, and perhaps TRBD1 as D gene, on 6 matching bases. The CDR3 amino acid sequence is: CASSPTGLVGYTF. Read as DNA, the sequence is TGTGCCAGCAGCCCGACAGGTTTGGTCGGCTACACCTTC.